What follows are 26 T cell receptor beta chains derived from one specimen sequenced in a study of blood T cells in healthy people across ages. PCR was performed a second time for roughly 7 to 12 cycles using a sample-barcoded 5' primer and a J-beta primer mix. TCRdb re-analysed the 5' RACE reads in MiXCR, keeping a single row per CDR3 protein. Found here are around 750,000 distinct CDR3 sequences, 40% to 65% of them singletons; the top ten hold 40% to 50%. The sample comprised blood. These receptors were taken from a man older than 75 in good health.

The rearrangement joins TRBV29-1 to TRBJ2-7; 10 bases line up with TRBD2. With 7 bases clipped from V and 7 bases from J, the junction kept 7 bases outside the gene matches. The V gene's germline CDR1 is SQVTM and CDR2 ANQGSEA. The CDR3 covers 12 residues. CDR3 sequence reads: CSALSGRHEQYF. In DNA form, the CDR3 reads TGCAGCGCCCTTAGCGGGAGGCATGAGCAGTACTTC.

The J gene is TRBJ2-4, the V gene TRBV27; 7 bases are a match to TRBD2. The J call may be in error: the DNA end matches TRBJ2-7 better. The CDR3 contains 14 residues. Per the germline V gene, CDR1 is MNHEY and CDR2 is SMNVEV (reference sequence). CDR3 sequence (DNA): TGTGCCAGCAGTTTCTGGGGGAGGGCCTACGAGCAGTACTTC. This sequence encodes CASSFWGRAYEQYF.

The CDR3 sequence: CASSEAQLAGAPNEQFF. CDR3 coding DNA: TGTGCCAGCAGTGAAGCGCAACTAGCGGGAGCCCCCAATGAGCAGTTCTTC. The J gene is TRBJ2-1, the V gene TRBV2, with TRBD2 identical over 11 bases. J gave up 6 bases and V 0 bases, and 7 bases lay outside the gene matches. Germline V gene sequence: CDR1 SNHLY, CDR2 FYNNEI. The CDR3 spans 17 residues.

The gene calls are TRBV29-1 and TRBJ1-1; D is undetermined. The CDR3 runs to 11 residues. V was trimmed by 6 bases and J by 4 bases, leaving 9 bases between them. Germline values: CDR1 SQVTM, CDR2 ANQGSEA. CDR3 bases: TGCAGCGTGGTGGTGCGCACTGAAGCTTTCTTT. Its translation: CSVVVRTEAFF.

This clonotype has only one observation. Sequence at one end of the junction differs from germline and may be a read error. V is TRBV20-1 and J is TRBJ2-3, with 15 bases identical to TRBD2. Germline V gene data show CDR1 as DFQATT and CDR2 as SNEGSKA (reference sequence). The CDR3 covers 15 residues. This chain's CDR3 is CSASGLAGGGDTQYF. CDR3 nucleotides: TGCAGTGCCTCCGGACTAGCGGGGGGGGGAGATACTCAGTATTTT.

This clonotype was seen a few times. One end of the junction does not line up with germline, which may come from a read error. The V gene is TRBV7-7, the J gene TRBJ2-5, with TRBD1 as a possible D gene (6 bases). Germline V gene lookup returns CDR1 SSHAT and CDR2 FNYEAQ (reference sequence). The CDR3 extends over 13 amino acids. The CDR3 DNA reads as TGTGCTAGCAGCACACAGGGAGTAGAGACCCAGTACTTC. It yields the protein CASSTQGVETQYF.

The gene calls are TRBV20-1 and TRBJ2-7, with 11 bases aligning to TRBD1. V shed 3 bases, J shed 5 bases, and the junction held 3 bases outside the gene matches. Germline CDR1 is DFQATT and CDR2 is SNEGSKA (reference sequence). The CDR3 runs to 13 residues. CDR3 region: CSARDRGLHEQYF. CDR3 DNA: TGCAGTGCTAGGGACAGGGGGCTCCACGAGCAGTACTTC.

This clonotype was seen only a few times. The J gene is TRBJ2-7, the V gene TRBV29-1; possible D gene TRBD2, 5 bases. V lost 8 bases and J lost 1, with 12 bases in between. The CDR3 totals 12 residues. From germline, CDR1 is SQVTM and CDR2 ANQGSEA. The CDR3 reads CSFRETSYEQYF. The CDR3 nucleotides are TGCAGCTTTCGGGAAACTTCCTACGAGCAGTACTTC.

CDR3 amino acids: CASSSAGGPSEQFF. In DNA, the CDR3 is TGTGCCAGCAGTTCCGCGGGAGGGCCTAGTGAGCAGTTCTTC. The V call is TRBV27, the J call TRBJ2-1; 9 bases fit TRBD2. Looked up from germline, CDR1 is MNHEY and CDR2 is SMNVEV (reference sequence). There are 14 residues in the CDR3. V was pared by 4 bases and J by 9 bases, with 7 bases of the junction left unmatched.

This chain joins TRBV18 and TRBJ1-2; D is undetermined. V was shortened by 3 bases and J by 6 bases, with 23 bases between the two germline ends. The CDR3 spans 17 residues. The germline V gene has CDR1 KGHSH and CDR2 LQKENI. The CDR3 DNA sequence: TGTGCCAGCTCACCCCTGGATGGGGTCCCGCTACCTAATGGCTACACCTTC. Amino acids: CASSPLDGVPLPNGYTF.

In this sample, this clonotype turned up a few times. This chain's CDR3 is CASSTGGASPLHF. The CDR3 DNA is TGTGCCAGCAGCACAGGGGGCGCGTCACCCCTCCACTTT. V usage is TRBV12-3 or TRBV12-4 and J usage is TRBJ1-6, with 9 bases fitting TRBD1. This CDR3 has 13 residues. Germline trimming cut 6 bases from V and 10 bases from J; bases unmatched to any gene: 4.

Turning to this clonotype: The junction departs from the called germline gene at one end, perhaps through a read error. This chain links TRBV7-9 with TRBJ2-6, with D possibly matching TRBD1 (9 bases). The CDR3 length is 19 residues. The germline gives CDR1 SEHNR, CDR2 FQNEAQ (reference sequence). The CDR3 sequence: CACSLAGTGKGSGANVLTF. The CDR3 bases are TGTGCCTGCAGCTTAGCGGGGACAGGGAAGGGCTCTGGGGCCAACGTCCTGACTTTC.

This chain links TRBV28 with TRBJ1-2; D is possibly TRBD1 (6 bases). The CDR3 has 15 residues. V shed 5 bases and J shed 5 bases, with 18 bases lying between them. Germline-derived CDR1 and CDR2 are MDHEN and SYDVKM. CDR3 sequence: CASSPQQGSGYGYTF. For the CDR3, the DNA is TGTGCCAGCAGTCCTCAACAGGGCAGCGGATATGGCTACACCTTC.

The V call is TRBV29-1, the J call TRBJ2-1; TRBD2 aligns across 11 bases. Unmatched junction bases numbered 7, after V lost 6 bases and J lost 6 bases. This CDR3 contains 14 residues. Germline V gives CDR1 SQVTM, CDR2 ANQGSEA. The CDR3 DNA sequence: TGCAGCGTGGCCGGGACTAGCGGCATCAATGAGCAGTTCTTC. Amino acids: CSVAGTSGINEQFF.

Of note for this clonotype: Germline and junction disagree at one end, which may indicate a read error. The chain uses TRBV4-2 and TRBJ2-3, with D possibly matching TRBD1 (6 bases). The CDR3 runs to 14 residues. CDR1 and CDR2 from the germline V gene are LGHNA and YNFKEQ. The CDR3 DNA is TGTGTCAGCAGCCAAGATACGGGACACAGATACGCGTATTTT. As protein: CVSSQDTGHRYAYF.

This clonotype was seen only once. A much larger clone differs by one base, so this may be a read error. The rearrangement links TRBV20-1 to TRBJ2-7; 15 bases map to TRBD2. Germline loops: CDR1 DFQATT, CDR2 SNEGSKA (reference sequence). The CDR3 spans 16 residues. Here the CDR3 DNA reads TGCGGTGCTCCGGGACTAGCGGGAGGAATACCCTACGAGCAGTACTTC. Its protein product is CGAPGLAGGIPYEQYF.

The rearrangement links TRBV7-2 to TRBJ2-3; 7 positions match TRBD2. The trim removed 8 bases at V and 8 bases at J, leaving 19 bases unmatched. The germline CDR1 and CDR2 sequences are SGHTA and FQGNSA. The CDR3 spans 16 residues. CDR3 residues: CASRDWGGGRSGTQYF. The CDR3 DNA reads TGTGCCAGCCGAGACTGGGGGGGAGGGCGGTCTGGTACGCAGTATTTT.

This clonotype was recorded only once. The chain recombines TRBV7-6 with TRBJ2-1, with TRBD1 matching 11 bases. Germline CDR1 and CDR2: SGHVS and FNYEAQ. The CDR3 is made up of 15 amino acids. The V segment lost 4 bases and the J segment 9 bases; nucleotides outside the gene matches: 8. For the CDR3, the DNA is TGTGCCAGCAGCTACCGGGACAGGGGGTCAAGTGAGCAGTTCTTC. This codes for CASSYRDRGSSEQFF.

This chain links TRBV7-9 with TRBJ2-5; 10 bases match TRBD2. Unmatched junction bases numbered 11, after V lost 5 bases and J lost 5 bases. The CDR3 length is 16 residues. CDR1 is SEHNR, CDR2 FQNEAQ, per germline (reference sequence). The CDR3 DNA reads as TGTGCCAGCAGCCCCGTCGAAGCGGGAGGGAGCGAGACCCAGTACTTC. It encodes CASSPVEAGGSETQYF. Drawing the rest from reference TRBV7-9 and TRBJ2-5, the complete variable domain is DTGVSQNPRHKITKRGQNVTFRCDPISEHNRLYWYRQTLGQGPEFLTYFQNEAQLEKSRLLSDRFSAERPKGSFSTLEIQRTEQGDSAMYLCASSPVEAGGSETQYFGPGTRLLVL.

This clonotype was detected only a few times. The junction differs from germline at one of its ends, possibly a read error. The J gene is TRBJ2-7, the V gene TRBV7-7; perhaps TRBD2 as D (6 bases). This CDR3 spans 14 amino acids. Germline values: CDR1 SSHAT, CDR2 FNYEAQ (reference sequence). CDR3 DNA: TGTGCTAGCAGCTTTGGACCGGGGGAAAGGGAGCAGTACTTC. This sequence encodes CASSFGPGEREQYF.

V and J are TRBV7-2 and TRBJ2-1, with no clear D. The V and J ends lost 0 bases and 8 bases respectively, with 11 bases between them. The CDR3 length is 14 residues. Germline loops: CDR1 SGHTA, CDR2 FQGNSA. CDR3 amino acids: CTSSLARSSHEQFF. The CDR3 nucleotides read TGTACCAGCAGCTTAGCGCGGAGTTCTCATGAGCAGTTCTTC.

A remark on this clonotype: A junction boundary mismatches the germline segment, possibly from a read error. The chain recombines TRBV27 with TRBJ2-7; the D gene is possibly TRBD1 (5 bases). This CDR3 is built from 16 residues. Germline CDR1 MNHEY, CDR2 SMNVEV (reference sequence). Written as DNA, the CDR3 is TGTGCAAGCACCCCTCGTAAGCAGGGAAGGACCTACGAGCAGTACTTC. It encodes CASTPRKQGRTYEQYF.

This chain connects TRBV24-1 to TRBJ2-1; 13 bases line up with TRBD2. CDR3 length: 15 amino acids. Germline V gene lookup returns CDR1 KGHDR and CDR2 SFDVKD. Trimming took 4 bases from V and 8 from J; bases not matched to a gene: 4. The CDR3 nucleotides are TGTGCCACCAGTGACGGACTAGCGGGAGTCTATGAGCAGTTCTTC. Amino acid sequence: CATSDGLAGVYEQFF.

The rearrangement uses TRBV6-2 or TRBV6-3 and TRBJ2-5, with no clear D. The germline CDR1 and CDR2 sequences are MNHEY and SVGEGT. Trimming left V 0 bases short and J 5 bases short, with 7 bases between. There are 13 residues in the CDR3. The CDR3 loop reads CASSYSGLETQYF. DNA for the CDR3: TGTGCCAGCAGTTACTCTGGGTTGGAGACCCAGTACTTC.

The rearrangement joins TRBV7-3 to TRBJ2-1, with D perhaps given as TRBD1 or TRBD2 (6 bases each). Trimming shortened V by 8 bases and J by 7 bases, and 15 bases separated the two germline ends. The CDR3 sequence is 13 residues long. Germline V gives CDR1 SGHTA, CDR2 FQGTGA. The DNA for the CDR3 is TGTGCCAGCGGCCCCGGAGGGGGGAATGAGCAGTTCTTC. Translated: CASGPGGGNEQFF.

This clonotype was seen just once. The chain combines TRBV6-2 or TRBV6-3 with TRBJ2-3, with TRBD2 matching 9 bases. The CDR3 loop spans 13 amino acids. Germline CDR1 is MNHEY and CDR2 is SVGEGT. The ends lost 9 bases at V and 4 bases at J; junction bases unmatched: 5. CDR3 nucleotides: TGTGCCAGTAGCGGGAGATCTCCAGATACGCAGTATTTT. Protein: CASSGRSPDTQYF.